The next 26 T cell receptor beta chains were all read from a single sample in a study of T cell clones after liver transplantation. This table comes from immunoSEQ multiplex PCR, and its TCRdb copy is limited to in-frame clones, with some not included. The sample has approximately 72,000 clones, about 88% seen once; the top ten hold 2% to 3%. The input for sequencing was CD4+ T cells from blood, taken before liver transplant. All receptors derive from a human donor who received a liver transplant.

The chain employs TRBV7-2 and TRBJ1-5; D gene ambiguous. In germline, CDR1 is SGHTA, CDR2 FQGNSA. The CDR3 contains 14 residues. V was cut by 1 base and J by 6 bases, with 10 bases left in between. CDR3 bases: TGTGCCAGCAGCTTAGAGGCCATCGGTCAGCCCCAGCATTTT. It codes for CASSLEAIGQPQHF.

The rearrangement joins TRBV28 to TRBJ2-3; D is perhaps TRBD2 (5 bases). The germline V gene has CDR1 MDHEN and CDR2 SYDVKM. V lost 6 bases to trimming and J lost 11 bases, with 15 bases between them. This CDR3 is built from 12 residues. CDR3 in DNA: TGTGCCAGCAGCACCACCGGGATTTGGCAGTATTTT. Protein sequence: CASSTTGIWQYF.

This sequence joins TRBV30 and TRBJ2-7, with TRBD1 matching over 8 bases. Germline V gives CDR1 GTSNPN, CDR2 SVGIG (reference sequence). CDR3 size: 15 residues. With V trimmed by 4 bases and J by 6 bases, 14 bases remained unmatched. CDR3 nucleotides: TGTGCCTGGACTAAGGGACAGGCCTTTATTGGCGAGCAGTACTTC. Amino acids: CAWTKGQAFIGEQYF.

This rearrangement joins TRBV5-4 to TRBJ2-3, with a weak D call TRBD2 (6 bases). CDR1 SGHNT and CDR2 YYREEE come from the germline V gene (reference sequence). This CDR3 comprises 14 residues. The V gene lost 2 bases and the J gene lost 4 bases, with 11 bases spanning the gap. The CDR3, as DNA: TGTGCCAGCAGCTTAGGCGGGACGTCAGATACGCAGTATTTT. Amino acids: CASSLGGTSDTQYF. Filled out from reference TRBV5-4 and TRBJ2-3, the complete variable domain reads ETGVTQSPTHLIKTRGQQVTLRCSSQSGHNTVSWYQQALGQGPQFIFQYYREEENGRGNFPPRFSGLQFPNYSSELNVNALELDDSALYLCASSLGGTSDTQYFGPGTRLTVL.

This clone was recorded a few times. This sequence joins TRBV11-3 and TRBJ2-1, with 10 positions matching TRBD2. The germline V gene encodes CDR1 SGHNT and CDR2 YENEEA. With 5 bases clipped from V and 9 bases from J, the junction kept 10 bases outside the gene matches. The CDR3 contains 15 residues. The CDR3: CASSGSGLANGEQFF. CDR3 in DNA: TGTGCCAGCAGCGGGTCGGGACTAGCGAACGGTGAGCAGTTCTTC.

The V gene is TRBV28, the J gene TRBJ2-1, with D hard to call. Germline lookup yields CDR1 MDHEN and CDR2 SYDVKM. This CDR3 spans 15 amino acids. V was cut by 5 bases and J by 4 bases, with 15 bases left in between. In nucleotides, the CDR3 is TGTGCCAGCAGTCCCTCTTTTGTGGGGTACAATGAGCAGTTCTTC. Its translation: CASSPSFVGYNEQFF.

This chain connects TRBV7-3 to TRBJ2-7, with D unresolved. From germline, CDR1 is SGHTA and CDR2 FQGTGA. Trimming pared 0 bases from V and 0 bases from J, leaving 6 bases between. The CDR3 consists of 14 residues. The DNA for the CDR3 is TGTGCCAGCAGCTTAACTCCGAGCTCCTACGAGCAGTACTTC. Protein sequence: CASSLTPSSYEQYF.

The genes are TRBV28 and TRBJ1-2; D is undetermined. The length of the CDR3 is 15 residues. The germline gives CDR1 MDHEN, CDR2 SYDVKM. Trimming shortened V by 8 bases and J by 4 bases, and 20 bases separated the two germline ends. The CDR3 reads CASGSRFGGFYGYTF. In nucleotides, the CDR3 is TGTGCCAGCGGCTCGAGATTCGGAGGGTTCTATGGCTACACCTTC.

The chain combines TRBV11-3 with TRBJ1-1; no clear D. The CDR3 loop spans 14 amino acids. With 2 bases removed from V and 1 base from J, the gap between germline ends came to 8 bases. CDR1 is SGHNT and CDR2 is YENEEA in the germline V gene. CDR3: CASSLIASNTEAFF. CDR3 DNA: TGTGCCAGCAGCTTAATAGCCTCGAACACTGAAGCTTTCTTT.

This chain links TRBV5-6 with TRBJ2-7, with D maybe TRBD2 (5 bases). CDR3 length equals 11 residues. The V and J ends lost 4 bases and 3 bases respectively, with 5 bases between them. Germline CDR1 is SGHDT and CDR2 is YYEEEE. The chain's CDR3 is CASSRDYEQYF. CDR3 sequence (DNA): TGTGCCAGCAGCCGGGACTACGAGCAGTACTTC.

This clone was seen just once. V usage is TRBV5-4 and J usage is TRBJ2-4, with D perhaps TRBD1 (6 bases). The ends were cut back, 4 bases at V and 3 bases at J, with 11 bases in the middle. Germline-derived CDR1 and CDR2 are SGHNT and YYREEE (reference sequence). CDR3 length: 14 residues. For the CDR3, the DNA is TGTGCCAGCAGCGAACAGGGTGACAAAAACATTCAGTACTTC. Translation: CASSEQGDKNIQYF. The whole variable domain, remainder taken from reference TRBV5-4 and TRBJ2-4, is ETGVTQSPTHLIKTRGQQVTLRCSSQSGHNTVSWYQQALGQGPQFIFQYYREEENGRGNFPPRFSGLQFPNYSSELNVNALELDDSALYLCASSEQGDKNIQYFGAGTRLSVL.

The J gene is TRBJ2-3, the V gene TRBV6-5; 7 bases match TRBD2. The junction had 2 bases not matched to a gene; V was cut back by 4 bases and J by 1 base. The CDR3 loop spans 14 amino acids. Per the germline V gene, CDR1 is MNHEY and CDR2 is SVGAGI. CDR3 sequence: CASSSSGGTDTQYF. The CDR3, as DNA: TGTGCCAGCAGTTCAAGCGGGGGCACAGATACGCAGTATTTT.

The chain is built from TRBV10-2 and TRBJ2-4; no firm D call. The CDR3 runs 11 residues. Germline V CDR1 and CDR2: WSHSY, SAAADI. Deletions cut 4 bases from V and 5 bases from J, with 3 bases between. CDR3 nucleotide sequence: TGCGCCAGCAGTGGGGAAAACATTCAGTACTTC. This codes for CASSGENIQYF.

This chain connects TRBV19 to TRBJ2-3, with TRBD2 matching over 14 bases. With V trimmed by 7 bases and J by 3 bases, 3 bases remained unmatched. CDR1 and CDR2 (germline): LNHDA, SQIVND (reference sequence). This CDR3 has 15 amino acids. As DNA, the CDR3 is TGTGCCAGTATGAGGACTAGCGGGAGGACAGATACGCAGTATTTT. As protein: CASMRTSGRTDTQYF.

V is TRBV6-6 and J is TRBJ2-4; 8 positions match TRBD2. Germline lookup yields CDR1 MNHNY and CDR2 SVGAGI (reference sequence). V gave up 9 bases and J gave up 0 bases; unmatched junction bases: 4. CDR3 length: 14 residues. CDR3 sequence (DNA): TGTGCCAGTAGCGGGACCTTAGCCAAAAACATTCAGTACTTC. Protein sequence: CASSGTLAKNIQYF.

This chain connects TRBV6-1 to TRBJ1-1, with no clear D. V dropped 1 base and J dropped 5 bases, with 8 bases sitting between them. Germline V gene data show CDR1 as MNHNS and CDR2 as SASEGT. The CDR3 is 13 residues long. CDR3 sequence (DNA): TGTGCCAGCAGTGAAGGTCGAGGGACTGAAGCTTTCTTT. Amino acid sequence: CASSEGRGTEAFF.

V usage is TRBV7-9 and J usage is TRBJ1-4; D unresolved. The CDR3 has 14 residues. The germline V gene has CDR1 SEHNR and CDR2 FQNEAQ (reference sequence). Trimming pared 1 base from V and 6 bases from J, leaving 9 bases between. This CDR3 reads CASSLGAGHEKLFF. Here the CDR3 DNA reads TGTGCCAGCAGCTTAGGTGCAGGACATGAAAAACTGTTTTTT.

This chain connects TRBV19 to TRBJ1-1; 11 bases agree with TRBD1. Unmatched junction bases numbered 6, after V lost 5 bases and J lost 4 bases. Germline CDR1 is LNHDA and CDR2 is SQIVND (reference sequence). The CDR3 contains 15 residues. In DNA form, the CDR3 reads TGTGCCAGTAGTCCCAGGACAGGGGGCACCACTGAAGCTTTCTTT. It codes for CASSPRTGGTTEAFF.

The chain combines TRBV12-5 with TRBJ2-3; D might be TRBD1 (5 bases). The CDR3 totals 15 residues. Germline CDR1 and CDR2: LGHNT and FRNRAP. Trimming took 0 bases from V and 1 from J, leaving 8 bases between them. CDR3: CASGLVQGGTDTQYF. The CDR3 DNA is TGTGCTAGTGGTTTGGTACAAGGGGGCACAGATACGCAGTATTTT.

The genes are TRBV18 and TRBJ1-1, with D perhaps matching TRBD1 (5 bases). Germline V CDR1 and CDR2: KGHSH, LQKENI. Trimming removed 3 bases from V and 4 bases from J, with 12 bases in between. The CDR3 spans 14 residues. Here the CDR3 DNA reads TGTGCCAGCTCACCTTCGGATGGGGCCACTGAAGCTTTCTTT. Amino acid sequence: CASSPSDGATEAFF.

Of note for this clone: One junction end disagrees with the germline gene, perhaps due to a read error. This chain joins TRBV5-1 and TRBJ2-3; 7 bases fit TRBD1. This CDR3 has 16 amino acids. The germline gives CDR1 SGHRS, CDR2 YFSETQ. CDR3 sequence: CTSSLGDRASTDTQYF. CDR3 bases: TGCACCAGCAGCTTGGGTGACAGGGCTAGCACAGATACGCAGTATTTT.

CDR3: CASSQGQLYGYTF. The CDR3 DNA is TGTGCCAGTAGTCAGGGACAGCTATATGGCTACACCTTC. The chain is built from TRBV19 and TRBJ1-2; 7 bases are shared with TRBD1. Unmatched junction bases numbered 5, after V lost 5 bases and J lost 5 bases. Looked up from germline, CDR1 is LNHDA and CDR2 is SQIVND (reference sequence). The CDR3 totals 13 residues.

The rearrangement links TRBV11-3 to TRBJ2-1, with D maybe TRBD2 (6 bases). The CDR3 is made up of 14 amino acids. Trimming removed 0 bases from V and 8 bases from J, with 11 bases in between. CDR1 SGHNT and CDR2 YENEEA come from the germline V gene. The CDR3 DNA reads TGTGCCAGCAGCTTAGACGGGAGTGGCTATGAGCAGTTCTTC. Translation gives CASSLDGSGYEQFF.

This clone was detected a few times. The chain uses TRBV2 and TRBJ1-1, with 8 nucleotides matching TRBD1. The CDR3 is 13 amino acids. V lost 7 bases, J lost 5 bases, and 6 bases stayed unmatched. Germline loops: CDR1 SNHLY, CDR2 FYNNEI. The CDR3 sequence: CASKDRVGTEAFF. The CDR3 DNA follows: TGTGCCAGCAAGGACAGGGTGGGGACTGAAGCTTTCTTT.

Here the CDR3 DNA reads TGTGCCAGCAGCTTAGTCATTAACAGCCAAGAGACCCAGTACTTC. It encodes CASSLVINSQETQYF. The J gene is TRBJ2-5, the V gene TRBV7-2, with D unclear. Germline V gene lookup returns CDR1 SGHTA and CDR2 FQGNSA. With 1 base removed from V and 1 base from J, the gap between germline ends came to 10 bases. The CDR3 length is 15 residues.

The chain has TRBV5-1 and TRBJ2-1, with D tentatively TRBD2 (5 bases). Germline-derived CDR1 and CDR2 are SGHRS and YFSETQ. This CDR3 has 12 residues. Between the trimmed V and J ends, which lost 4 bases and 6 bases, there was a span of 8 bases. The CDR3 loop reads CASSATSNEQFF. The CDR3 DNA follows: TGCGCCAGCAGCGCTACTAGCAATGAGCAGTTCTTC.